The 25 T cell receptor beta chains in this list originate from one sample, sequenced in a study of Ad26.COV2.S vaccination and SARS-CoV-2 variants. The data were produced by immunoSEQ multiplex PCR, yet TCRdb's version contains in-frame clones alone and is incomplete. The sample shows roughly 140,000 clones, about nine tenths of them seen only once. The sample in question was peripheral blood, obtained after recovery from COVID-19. The receptors derive from a human donor who had recovered from COVID-19.

The rearrangement uses TRBV12-3 or TRBV12-4 and TRBJ2-3, with unresolved D. This CDR3 is 11 amino acids long. The germline V and J ends were trimmed by 7 bases and 2 bases, with 4 bases remaining between them. CDR3 nucleotide sequence: TGTGCCAGCACTAACACAGATACGCAGTATTTT. It encodes CASTNTDTQYF.

The chain employs TRBV20-1 and TRBJ2-1, with TRBD2 as a possible D gene (5 bases). Germline assignment: CDR1 DFQATT and CDR2 SNEGSKA (reference sequence). The CDR3 is 11 amino acids. V lost 5 bases to trimming and J lost 7 bases, with 9 bases between them. Written as DNA, the CDR3 is TGCAGTGCTTATACTAGGAATGAGCAGTTCTTC. Protein sequence: CSAYTRNEQFF.

The V gene is TRBV18, the J gene TRBJ2-6; TRBD1 aligns across 9 bases. V gave up 2 bases and J gave up 2 bases; unmatched junction bases: 10. The CDR3 runs to 19 residues. Germline CDR1 and CDR2: KGHSH and LQKENI. In DNA, the CDR3 is TGTGCCAGCTCACCAAAACCCTGGGACAGGGTGCCTGGGGCCAACGTCCTGACTTTC. Its translation: CASSPKPWDRVPGANVLTF.

The V gene is TRBV28, the J gene TRBJ2-1; TRBD2 aligns across 16 bases. The junction had 5 bases not matched to a gene; V was cut back by 2 bases and J by 7 bases. Germline CDR1 and CDR2: MDHEN and SYDVKM. This CDR3 contains 17 residues. In DNA form, the CDR3 reads TGTGCCAGCAGTTTAGGGACTAGCGGGGGGGTGGAAAATGAGCAGTTCTTC. Its translation is CASSLGTSGGVENEQFF.

The rearrangement links TRBV6-5 to TRBJ1-1, with D uncertain. V shed 7 bases and J shed 3 bases, with 18 bases lying between them. The CDR3 has 15 amino acids. Germline CDR1 reads MNHEY; CDR2 reads SVGAGI. This CDR3 reads CASTLGKAGDTEAFF. DNA for the CDR3: TGTGCCAGCACTTTAGGGAAGGCAGGCGACACTGAAGCTTTCTTT.

The rearrangement links TRBV6-5 to TRBJ2-2, with D perhaps TRBD2 (7 bases). V dropped 7 bases and J dropped 7 bases, with 10 bases sitting between them. Per germline, CDR1 MNHEY and CDR2 SVGAGI. The CDR3 is 12 residues long. The CDR3 DNA sequence: TGTGCCAGCACGGGGGGCCACGGGGAGCTGTTTTTT. Its translation is CASTGGHGELFF.

The chain uses TRBV12-3 or TRBV12-4 and TRBJ2-5; D is tentatively TRBD1 or TRBD2 (5 bases each). V shed 5 bases and J shed 4 bases, with 11 bases lying between them. The CDR3 has 13 amino acids. CDR3 bases: TGTGCCAGCAGTACCGGGACGGGAGAGACCCAGTACTTC. Protein product: CASSTGTGETQYF.

This chain uses TRBV7-9 with TRBJ1-1, with a weak D call TRBD1 (5 bases). The CDR3 has 15 residues. V shed 1 base and J shed 1 base, with 10 bases lying between them. Germline V gene lookup returns CDR1 SEHNR and CDR2 FQNEAQ (reference sequence). CDR3 amino acids: CASSLDTGGNTEAFF. CDR3 DNA: TGTGCCAGCAGCTTAGATACGGGGGGGAACACTGAAGCTTTCTTT.

This clone was observed a few times. The same CDR3 arises from other DNA sequences in this sample as well. The V gene is TRBV5-1, the J gene TRBJ1-1; no clear D gene. V gave up 5 bases and J gave up 0 bases, with 8 bases separating them. Germline V CDR1 and CDR2: SGHRS, YFSETQ. CDR3 length: 13 amino acids. CDR3 loop: CASRGRLNTEAFF. In nucleotides, the CDR3 is TGCGCCAGCAGAGGGCGGCTGAACACTGAAGCTTTCTTT.

This chain joins TRBV4-3 and TRBJ2-7; TRBD1 agrees at 8 bases. This CDR3 is 14 amino acids long. The germline V gene encodes CDR1 LGHNA and CDR2 YSLEER. The J segment lost 7 bases and the V segment lost 3 bases, leaving 8 bases of the junction unmatched. The CDR3 coding sequence is TGCGCCAGCAGCCAGGACAGGGAAGTGAGGGAGCAGTACTTC. This encodes CASSQDREVREQYF.

This clone has only one observation. The V and J genes are TRBV2 and TRBJ2-1; D perhaps matches TRBD1 (6 bases). V was shortened by 5 bases and J by 6 bases, with 14 bases between the two germline ends. Per germline, CDR1 SNHLY and CDR2 FYNNEI. This CDR3 is 14 amino acids long. In nucleotides, the CDR3 is TGTGCCAGCAGTACAGGGTTTCTCCTCAATGAGCAGTTCTTC. This encodes CASSTGFLLNEQFF.

The CDR3 DNA is TGTGCCAGCAGTTTTCTACGGCAGTCCTACGAGCAGTACTTC. Translating it yields CASSFLRQSYEQYF. The V and J genes are TRBV28 and TRBJ2-7; unclear D gene. Germline CDR1 and CDR2: MDHEN and SYDVKM. The CDR3 covers 14 residues. Trimming stripped 3 bases from V and 1 base from J, with 10 bases between.

The chain employs TRBV18 and TRBJ1-1; D call uncertain. The V and J ends lost 4 bases and 3 bases respectively, with 12 bases between them. CDR1 and CDR2 from the germline V gene are KGHSH and LQKENI. CDR3 size: 14 residues. Here the CDR3 DNA reads TGTGCCAGCTCACTTTATACAAGGGACACTGAAGCTTTCTTT. It specifies CASSLYTRDTEAFF.

The V and J genes are TRBV7-2 and TRBJ2-3; D remains unclear. This CDR3 is built from 15 residues. Per germline, CDR1 SGHTA and CDR2 FQGNSA. V was shortened by 1 base and J by 0 bases, with 8 bases between the two germline ends. The CDR3, as DNA: TGTGCCAGCAGCTTAGGGACGTACAGCACAGATACGCAGTATTTT. This codes for CASSLGTYSTDTQYF. Full variable domain (missing parts from reference TRBV7-2 and TRBJ2-3): GAGVSQSPSNKVTEKGKDVELRCDPISGHTALYWYRQSLGQGLEFLIYFQGNSAPDKSGLPSDRFSAERTGGSVSTLTIQRTQQEDSAVYLCASSLGTYSTDTQYFGPGTRLTVL.

V gene TRBV6-6 combines with J gene TRBJ1-1; D might be TRBD1 (6 bases). V lost 11 bases, J lost 4 bases, and 20 bases lay in between. Germline lookup yields CDR1 MNHNY and CDR2 SVGAGI (reference sequence). This CDR3 region has 14 residues. As DNA, the CDR3 is TGTGCCTGCTCGACTACAGGGAGGGTCACTGAAGCTTTCTTT. Its translation is CACSTTGRVTEAFF.

This clone was recorded only once. The chain carries TRBV5-1 and TRBJ2-6; D call uncertain. The germline V and J ends were trimmed by 2 bases and 0 bases, with 6 bases remaining between them. There are 15 residues in the CDR3. From germline, CDR1 is SGHRS and CDR2 YFSETQ. CDR3 amino acids: CASSLWISGANVLTF. Written as DNA, the CDR3 is TGCGCCAGCAGCTTATGGATCTCTGGGGCCAACGTCCTGACTTTC.

This chain uses TRBV28 with TRBJ1-1, with D tentatively TRBD1 (5 bases). V lost 5 bases, J lost 3 bases, and 16 bases lay in between. The CDR3 spans 15 residues. The germline CDR1 and CDR2 sequences are MDHEN and SYDVKM. In DNA form, the CDR3 reads TGTGCCAGCAGTACCCCCCGGGGGAAATACACTGAAGCTTTCTTT. Protein: CASSTPRGKYTEAFF.

This clone came up once. The chain combines TRBV6-5 with TRBJ1-2; D not certain. V lost 1 base, J lost 8 bases, and 8 bases lay in between. The CDR3 runs 12 residues. Germline V gene data show CDR1 as MNHEY and CDR2 as SVGAGI. The CDR3 loop reads CASSYYGQGYTF. The CDR3 DNA reads as TGTGCCAGCAGTTACTACGGGCAAGGCTACACCTTC.

The CDR3 region is CASKVGQPNTEAFF. In nucleotides, the CDR3 is TGCGCCAGCAAAGTGGGGCAGCCGAACACTGAAGCTTTCTTT. The rearrangement links TRBV5-1 to TRBJ1-1; tentative D call: TRBD1 (5 bases). Deletions cut 6 bases from V and 1 base from J, with 13 bases between. This CDR3 is 14 amino acids long. Germline V gene lookup returns CDR1 SGHRS and CDR2 YFSETQ.

This rearrangement joins TRBV9 to TRBJ2-3; possible D gene TRBD2, 5 bases. Trimming removed 4 bases from V and 6 bases from J, with 15 bases in between. Germline values: CDR1 SGDLS, CDR2 YYNGEE. The CDR3 is 14 amino acids. CDR3 coding DNA: TGTGCCAGCAGCTTCGTCCCCGGGGTGGATACGCAGTATTTT. This translates into CASSFVPGVDTQYF.

This clone was picked up a small number of times. This chain uses TRBV7-2 with TRBJ1-2; TRBD1 is a possible D gene (6 bases). Germline assignment: CDR1 SGHTA and CDR2 FQGNSA. The CDR3 consists of 14 residues. V lost 5 bases to trimming and J lost 4 bases, with 14 bases between them. The CDR3 here is CASSTYREAYGYTF. The CDR3 region has the DNA TGTGCCAGCAGCACCTACAGGGAGGCCTATGGCTACACCTTC.

The chain has TRBV30 and TRBJ2-7; no clear D gene. The V gene's germline CDR1 is GTSNPN and CDR2 SVGIG (reference sequence). The CDR3 runs to 12 residues. The V gene lost 0 bases and the J gene lost 3 bases, with 6 bases spanning the gap. The CDR3 sequence: CAWSVSGYEQYF. The CDR3 coding sequence is TGTGCCTGGAGTGTCAGTGGCTACGAGCAGTACTTC.

V gene TRBV29-1 combines with J gene TRBJ2-7; D is possibly TRBD2 (5 bases). The CDR3 is 12 residues long. The V end was cut by 0 bases, the J end by 9 bases, with 12 bases between. Germline CDR1 is SQVTM and CDR2 is ANQGSEA. CDR3 protein: CSVEDPARVQYF. DNA for the CDR3: TGCAGCGTTGAAGATCCGGCGCGGGTGCAGTACTTC.

This clone was seen once. J is TRBJ2-7 and V is TRBV5-1; D may match TRBD1 or TRBD2 (5 bases each). The CDR3 consists of 12 residues. Germline V lookup: CDR1 SGHRS, CDR2 YFSETQ. The V and J ends lost 0 bases and 5 bases respectively, with 6 bases between them. This chain's CDR3 is CASSLVGDEQYF. For the CDR3, the DNA is TGCGCCAGCAGCTTGGTGGGGGACGAGCAGTACTTC. Supplemented by reference TRBV5-1 and TRBJ2-7, the full variable domain reads KAGVTQTPRYLIKTRGQQVTLSCSPISGHRSVSWYQQTPGQGLQFLFEYFSETQRNKGNFPGRFSGRQFSNSRSEMNVSTLELGDSALYLCASSLVGDEQYFGPGTRLTVT.

The genes are TRBV7-2 and TRBJ1-2; tentatively, D is TRBD1 (5 bases). The CDR3 runs to 15 residues. CDR1 and CDR2 (germline): SGHTA, FQGNSA. V dropped 1 base and J dropped 5 bases, with 14 bases sitting between them. The CDR3 DNA follows: TGTGCCAGCAGCTTAGTAGGTGGGGGGAGGTATGGCTACACCTTC. It yields the protein CASSLVGGGRYGYTF.